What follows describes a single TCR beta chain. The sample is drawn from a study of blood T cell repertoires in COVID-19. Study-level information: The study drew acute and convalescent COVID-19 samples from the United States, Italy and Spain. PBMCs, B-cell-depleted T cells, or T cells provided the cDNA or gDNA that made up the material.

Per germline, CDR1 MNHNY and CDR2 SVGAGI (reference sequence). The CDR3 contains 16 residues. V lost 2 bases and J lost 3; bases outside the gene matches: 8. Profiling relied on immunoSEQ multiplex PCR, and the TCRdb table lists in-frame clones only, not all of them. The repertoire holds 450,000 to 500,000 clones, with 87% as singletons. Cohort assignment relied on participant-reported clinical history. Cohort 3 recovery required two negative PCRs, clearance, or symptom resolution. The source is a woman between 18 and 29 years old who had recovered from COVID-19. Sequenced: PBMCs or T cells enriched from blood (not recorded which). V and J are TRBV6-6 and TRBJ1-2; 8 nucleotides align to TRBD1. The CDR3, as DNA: TGTGCCAGCAGTTACCCCAGGACAGGGAGAGACTATGGCTACACCTTC. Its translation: CASSYPRTGRDYGYTF.